These T cell receptor beta chains were read from a single sample in a study of blood T cell repertoires in COVID-19. The protocol was immunoSEQ multiplex PCR, while the TCRdb copy is restricted to in-frame clones and leaves out a portion. This table has 75,000 to 90,000 clones, 75% to 85% appearing once. The sequenced material came from peripheral blood. Every receptor here comes from a man in his sixties with COVID-19, enrolled during active disease. Both conserved end residues are trimmed from each CDR3. The size entry is marked missing in some rows and otherwise reads once, few, many or a size class.

abundance	len	v_gene	CDR3aa
NA	14	TRBV19	ASSIQGNPTNEKLF
NA	14	TRBV3-1/TRBV3-2	ASSQPGQGANYGYT
once	11	TRBV5-6	ASSLARGGEQY
many	11	TRBV15	ATSRAQGDEQY
few	9	TRBV5-1	ASSGETSRF
NA	11	TRBV7-9	ASSQTGNQPQH
NA	13	TRBV27	ASSLYRGGPYEQY
once	11	TRBV10-3	AISESGGNEQF
few	12	TRBV2	ASSSTGAPYEQY
NA	12	TRBV7-3	ASSLNRGNTEAF
NA	11	TRBV2	ASRDGGNYEQF
NA	13	TRBV13	ASSPRWRERNEQF
NA	12	TRBV7-8	ASSLGLAAYEQY
NA	14	TRBV27	ASSLYGTRVDETQY
once	10	TRBV5-4	ASSLDRSVLF
NA	12	TRBV2	ASREGDYNNEQF
NA	11	TRBV5-1	ASSTLLAGEQF
NA	10	TRBV11-1	ASSPTRGRAF
once	12	TRBV3-1/TRBV3-2	ASSPQGGDYGYT
NA	13	TRBV9	ASSVHWDRKNIQY
few	14	TRBV11-2	ASSLYGGAPTYEQY
NA	11	TRBV30	AWGRTGGIEQY
NA	12	TRBV5-6	ASRKDSGNTEAF
NA	10	TRBV5-6	ASSLAGFGYT
NA	11	TRBV2	ASSLVGAYEQY
once	14	TRBV5-1	ASSLDQTGGLDEAF
few	13	TRBV6-5	ASRDPGQGMYEQY
NA	12	TRBV2	ASSVPKNTGELF
few	11	TRBV7-3	ASSRSQNTPLH
NA	11	TRBV25-1	ASSHSSNYGYT
NA	13	TRBV27	ASSLSRIQAYEQY
NA	12	TRBV27	ASSKQPSGNTIY
NA	14	TRBV7-2	ASSSPPGDGGRALH
NA	11	TRBV7-9	ASSLAGGDEQF
NA	11	TRBV7-3	ASSRDRGWGYT
few	9	TRBV11-1	ASTLAGEQY